The 32 T cell receptor beta chains given below trace back to one sample, sequenced in a study of T cell responses to AZD1222 COVID-19 vaccine. Clones were read by immunoSEQ multiplex PCR, and TCRdb kept only the in-frame ones, dropping some. Altogether around 110,000 clones are present, approximately 90% being singletons, with the ten largest covering 3.5% to 4.5%. This specimen was peripheral blood, taken on day 0 of AZD1222 vaccination. These receptors all stem from an adult in good health.

The chain recombines TRBV15 with TRBJ1-1; 9 nucleotides match TRBD1. The CDR3 contains 17 residues. Germline V gives CDR1 LNHNV, CDR2 YYDKDF (reference sequence). Losses at the gene ends were 1 base for V and 1 base for J; bases not matched to a gene: 7. CDR3 sequence reads: CATSRGGQGWGNTEAFF. CDR3 bases: TGTGCCACCAGCAGAGGAGGACAGGGGTGGGGGAACACTGAAGCTTTCTTT. The variable domain in full, with the rest retrieved from reference TRBV15 and TRBJ1-1, is DAMVIQNPRYQVTQFGKPVTLSCSQTLNHNVMYWYQQKSSQAPKLLFHYYDKDFNNEADTPDNFQSRRPNTSFCFLDIRSPGLGDTAMYLCATSRGGQGWGNTEAFFGQGTRLTVV.

The chain carries TRBV19 and TRBJ1-5, with D uncertain. The CDR3 loop spans 10 amino acids. V lost 5 bases and J 5 bases, leaving 1 base between the germline ends. Germline assignment: CDR1 LNHDA and CDR2 SQIVND (reference sequence). As DNA, the CDR3 is TGTGCCAGTAGTTATCAGCCCCAGCATTTT. Protein product: CASSYQPQHF.

The CDR3 is CASRRGWRACLYEQYF. Here the CDR3 DNA reads TGTGCCAGCAGAAGGGGCTGGAGGGCCTGTCTCTACGAGCAGTACTTC. This chain uses TRBV11-3 with TRBJ2-7; tentatively, D is TRBD2 (6 bases). V gave up 6 bases and J gave up 3 bases, with 21 bases separating them. CDR1 and CDR2 (germline): SGHNT, YENEEA. The length of the CDR3 is 16 residues.

The V call is TRBV3-1 (or the pseudogene TRBV3-2), the J call TRBJ2-3; TRBD2 might be the D (7 bases). V gave up 0 bases and J gave up 1 base, with 11 bases separating them. In germline, CDR1 is LGHDT, CDR2 YNNKEL (reference sequence). This CDR3 is built from 16 residues. CDR3 in amino acids: CASSQDVGGGTDTQYF. The CDR3 coding sequence is TGTGCCAGCAGCCAAGATGTAGGGGGGGGCACAGATACGCAGTATTTT.

The rearrangement uses TRBV27 and TRBJ2-7; TRBD2 might be the D (5 bases). V lost 3 bases and J lost 0, with 9 bases in between. Germline V gives CDR1 MNHEY, CDR2 SMNVEV (reference sequence). The CDR3 contains 14 residues. CDR3 region: CASSFGGPSYEQYF. The CDR3, as DNA: TGTGCCAGCAGTTTCGGAGGACCCTCCTACGAGCAGTACTTC.

There are a few counts of this clone. J is TRBJ1-3 and V is TRBV6-4; TRBD1 matches 9 bases. The V gene end was trimmed by 2 bases and the J gene end by 3 bases; junction bases not matched to a gene: 2. CDR1 is MRHNA, CDR2 SNTAGT, per germline. The length of the CDR3 is 15 residues. In DNA form, the CDR3 reads TGTGCCAGCAGTGACCGGGACAGGGTTGGAAACACCATATATTTT. Translated: CASSDRDRVGNTIYF.

This sequence joins TRBV30 and TRBJ1-1; unclear D gene. V was trimmed by 7 bases and J by 1 base, leaving 10 bases between them. This CDR3 comprises 12 residues. CDR1 and CDR2 from the germline V gene are GTSNPN and SVGIG (reference sequence). CDR3 loop: CASNQANTEAFF. CDR3 nucleotides: TGTGCCTCCAATCAGGCGAACACTGAAGCTTTCTTT.

The J gene is TRBJ2-2, the V gene TRBV10-3; TRBD1 matches at 8 bases. Germline lookup yields CDR1 ENHRY and CDR2 SYGVKD. This CDR3 is built from 15 residues. V lost 6 bases to trimming and J lost 4 bases; unmatched junction nucleotides: 7. CDR3 sequence reads: CAIRADRARTGELFF. Here the CDR3 DNA reads TGTGCCATCAGGGCGGACAGGGCTCGCACCGGGGAGCTGTTTTTT.

The J gene is TRBJ2-3, the V gene TRBV7-9; D gene unclear. This CDR3 spans 14 amino acids. V was clipped by 1 base and J by 0 bases, with 5 bases between them. Germline CDR1 SEHNR, CDR2 FQNEAQ (reference sequence). CDR3 bases: TGTGCCAGCAGCTTAGTTGGGAGCACAGATACGCAGTATTTT. This translates into CASSLVGSTDTQYF.

This chain connects TRBV12-5 to TRBJ1-2; 7 bases align to TRBD1. Germline loops: CDR1 LGHNT, CDR2 FRNRAP. There are 15 residues in the CDR3. J lost 6 bases, V lost 6 bases, and 13 bases had no gene match. In DNA, the CDR3 is TGTGCTAGTGGGTACAAGGGGGCGCAGGCGGATGGCTACACCTTC. Protein sequence: CASGYKGAQADGYTF.

The V and J genes are TRBV4-1 and TRBJ2-1; 7 positions agree with TRBD2. Germline CDR1 and CDR2: MGHRA and YSYEKL. J lost 6 bases, V lost 4 bases, and 6 bases had no gene match. The CDR3 is made up of 14 amino acids. CDR3 in amino acids: CASSPYGLGNEQFF. The CDR3 DNA reads TGCGCCAGCAGCCCTTATGGACTAGGCAATGAGCAGTTCTTC.

The chain combines TRBV6-2 or TRBV6-3 with TRBJ1-2; a possible D gene is TRBD1 (5 bases). Between the trimmed V and J ends, which lost 2 bases and 6 bases, there was a span of 10 bases. This CDR3 has 13 amino acids. The germline V gene has CDR1 MNHEY and CDR2 SVGEGT. The CDR3, as DNA: TGTGCCAGCAGTTACGGGGCACGGGATGGCTACACCTTC. Its translation: CASSYGARDGYTF.

The CDR3 sequence is CASTPSAAGTQYF. The CDR3 DNA reads TGTGCCAGCACCCCAAGCGCGGCGGGGACCCAGTACTTC. The chain joins TRBV2 to TRBJ2-5, with D possibly TRBD2 on 5 matching bases. The CDR3 covers 13 residues. Germline CDR1 SNHLY, CDR2 FYNNEI. Trimming removed 7 bases at V and 7 bases at J, with 16 bases between.

J is TRBJ1-4 and V is TRBV29-1, with a possible D match to TRBD1 (6 bases). Trimming cost V 7 bases and J 4 bases, with 16 bases left between them. Germline CDR1 reads SQVTM; CDR2 reads ANQGSEA. The CDR3 runs 14 residues. CDR3 sequence (DNA): TGCAGCGCCCGGGGGGGCGCGTTTAATGAAAAACTGTTTTTT. The encoded protein is CSARGGAFNEKLFF.

The chain uses TRBV5-1 and TRBJ2-1; weak D call: TRBD2 (6 bases). Germline CDR1 and CDR2: SGHRS and YFSETQ. This CDR3 is 14 amino acids long. V lost 0 bases to trimming and J lost 7 bases, with 11 bases between them. The CDR3 DNA reads as TGCGCCAGCAGCTTGGGCGGGGTGGAGAATGAGCAGTTCTTC. This translates into CASSLGGVENEQFF.

This clone has more than one count but fewer than ten. The V gene is TRBV19, the J gene TRBJ2-5; tentatively, D is TRBD1 (6 bases). Trimming cost V 4 bases and J 0 bases, with 6 bases left between them. The CDR3 loop spans 13 amino acids. Germline V gives CDR1 LNHDA, CDR2 SQIVND (reference sequence). In DNA form, the CDR3 reads TGTGCCAGTAGTACAGGGGACCAAGAGACCCAGTACTTC. Protein sequence: CASSTGDQETQYF.

V gene TRBV20-1 combines with J gene TRBJ2-5; D perhaps matches TRBD2 (5 bases). The CDR3 is 11 amino acids. Per the germline V gene, CDR1 is DFQATT and CDR2 is SNEGSKA (reference sequence). Trimming took off 6 bases at V and 5 bases at J, with 10 bases between the two ends. CDR3 sequence (DNA): TGCAGTGCGGCGGGCGGCGAGACCCAGTACTTC. Amino acids: CSAAGGETQYF.

This clone is a singleton in its sample. V usage is TRBV9 and J usage is TRBJ1-2; maybe TRBD1 (5 bases). V lost 3 bases, J lost 4 bases, and 19 bases lay in between. CDR1 and CDR2 from the germline V gene are SGDLS and YYNGEE. The CDR3 covers 16 residues. CDR3 bases: TGTGCCAGCAGCGCAGTAGGCGCAGGGACGGGCTATGGCTACACCTTC. It encodes CASSAVGAGTGYGYTF.

This clone was found once. V and J are TRBV15 and TRBJ1-2, with TRBD1 identical over 7 bases. After removal of 1 base from V and 8 bases from J, the junction contained 7 bases not matched to a gene. Germline CDR1 and CDR2: LNHNV and YYDKDF (reference sequence). The CDR3 is 14 amino acids. The CDR3 loop reads CATSRVSGGEGYTF. CDR3 coding DNA: TGTGCCACCAGCAGAGTTTCAGGGGGTGAGGGCTACACCTTC.

This chain links TRBV11-2 with TRBJ2-7, with 10 bases matching TRBD1. CDR3 length: 15 amino acids. Germline trimming cut 8 bases from V and 5 bases from J; bases unmatched to any gene: 12. Germline V lookup: CDR1 SGHAT, CDR2 FQNNGV. The CDR3 protein is CASGKGDRGVHEQYF. The CDR3 nucleotides are TGTGCCAGCGGAAAGGGGGACAGGGGAGTCCACGAGCAGTACTTC.

The rearrangement joins TRBV10-3 to TRBJ2-5; 7 bases line up with TRBD2. Unmatched junction bases numbered 0, after V lost 2 bases and J lost 3 bases. CDR3 size: 13 residues. Germline CDR1 is ENHRY and CDR2 is SYGVKD. The CDR3 nucleotides read TGTGCCATCAGTGAGCTAGCGGAAGAGACCCAGTACTTC. It yields the protein CAISELAEETQYF.

The rearrangement links TRBV18 to TRBJ1-1; D is perhaps TRBD1 (5 bases). With 3 bases removed from V and 1 base from J, the gap between germline ends came to 12 bases. Germline CDR1 is KGHSH and CDR2 is LQKENI. There are 15 residues in the CDR3. The CDR3 loop reads CASSPSGPANTEAFF. For the CDR3, the DNA is TGTGCCAGCTCACCCTCGGGACCGGCGAACACTGAAGCTTTCTTT. The full variable domain, completed using reference TRBV18 and TRBJ1-1, is NAGVMQNPRHLVRRRGQEARLRCSPMKGHSHVYWYRQLPEEGLKFMVYLQKENIIDESGMPKERFSAEFPKEGPSILRIQQVVRGDSAAYFCASSPSGPANTEAFFGQGTRLTVV.

The chain joins TRBV5-1 to TRBJ2-2; 9 positions agree with TRBD2. The V and J ends lost 4 bases and 3 bases, in that order; junction bases with no gene match: 4. The CDR3 loop spans 15 amino acids. Germline V CDR1 and CDR2: SGHRS, YFSETQ. This CDR3 reads CASSPGGGDTGELFF. DNA for the CDR3: TGCGCCAGCAGCCCAGGCGGGGGGGACACCGGGGAGCTGTTTTTT.

The J gene is TRBJ1-2, the V gene TRBV28, with a tentative D call TRBD1 (5 bases). The germline V gene encodes CDR1 MDHEN and CDR2 SYDVKM. V gave up 2 bases and J gave up 2 bases, with 12 bases separating them. The CDR3 is 15 residues long. CDR3 region: CASSLRPGPNYGYTF. CDR3 DNA: TGTGCCAGCAGTTTACGTCCAGGGCCCAACTATGGCTACACCTTC.

The CDR3 reads CSVDADNTEAFF. Written as DNA, the CDR3 is TGCAGCGTTGACGCAGACAACACTGAAGCTTTCTTT. The rearrangement links TRBV29-1 to TRBJ1-1, with D unresolved. Germline V gives CDR1 SQVTM, CDR2 ANQGSEA. V lost 3 bases to trimming and J lost 2 bases, with 7 bases between them. The CDR3 runs to 12 residues.

The rearrangement links TRBV6-6 to TRBJ2-7, with a possible D match to TRBD1 (5 bases). The CDR3 consists of 14 residues. V was trimmed by 5 bases and J by 6 bases, leaving 17 bases between them. Germline V gives CDR1 MNHNY, CDR2 SVGAGI (reference sequence). The CDR3 DNA follows: TGTGCCAGCAGTCCTCCCAGGGCAGGGTCCGAGCAGTACTTC. This encodes CASSPPRAGSEQYF.

V usage is TRBV7-6 and J usage is TRBJ1-1; D gene uncertain. The CDR3 loop spans 14 amino acids. Germline V gene data show CDR1 as SGHVS and CDR2 as FNYEAQ. Trimming pared 1 base from V and 4 bases from J, leaving 10 bases between. Here the CDR3 DNA reads TGTGCCAGCAGCTTAGGAGAGGGTAGCACTGAAGCTTTCTTT. It translates to CASSLGEGSTEAFF.

The chain links TRBV24-1 to TRBJ2-1; D ambiguous. Germline CDR1 reads KGHDR; CDR2 reads SFDVKD. The CDR3 is 12 residues long. The V end was cut by 0 bases, the J end by 8 bases, with 4 bases between. In DNA form, the CDR3 reads TGTGCCACCAGTGATTTGCTTGATGAGCAGTTCTTC. Protein sequence: CATSDLLDEQFF.

J is TRBJ1-1 and V is TRBV6-2 or TRBV6-3; D might be TRBD1 (5 bases). From germline, CDR1 is MNHEY and CDR2 SVGEGT. The CDR3 spans 14 residues. Trimming cost V 6 bases and J 4 bases, with 15 bases left between them. CDR3 nucleotide sequence: TGTGCCAGCAGCCACAGAGAGGGGCGCACTGAAGCTTTCTTT. Residues: CASSHREGRTEAFF.

V gene TRBV25-1 combines with J gene TRBJ2-7, with D tentatively TRBD1 or TRBD2 (5 bases each). CDR3 length: 13 residues. The V end was cut by 5 bases, the J end by 4 bases, with 12 bases between. Germline V gene sequence: CDR1 MGHDK, CDR2 SYGVNS. CDR3 residues: CASSWGFEYEQYF. For the CDR3, the DNA is TGTGCCAGCAGTTGGGGGTTCGAGTACGAGCAGTACTTC.

This chain uses TRBV6-5 with TRBJ1-5; the match to TRBD1 covers 9 bases. V lost 6 bases, J lost 6 bases, and 6 bases stayed unmatched. Per germline, CDR1 MNHEY and CDR2 SVGAGI. This CDR3 has 14 residues. The CDR3 region is CASSRTGGTQPQHF. CDR3 DNA sequence: TGTGCCAGCAGCCGCACAGGGGGCACTCAGCCCCAGCATTTT.

V and J are TRBV12-3 or TRBV12-4 and TRBJ1-2; D remains ambiguous. The CDR3 is 13 residues long. Trimming took off 5 bases at V and 2 bases at J, with 9 bases between the two ends. The CDR3: CASSLYRNYGYTF. CDR3 nucleotides: TGTGCCAGCAGTCTTTATAGGAACTATGGCTACACCTTC.